This entry describes one T cell receptor (beta chain). Antigen specificity is unknown. The data were obtained in a study of monozygotic twins with inflammatory bowel disease. Incorporation of UMIs carrying a 6-nucleotide sample barcode was performed by template switching. TCRdb reanalyzed the 5' RACE reads and collapses them to one entry per CDR3 protein, without DNA. The sample includes about 150,000 distinct CDR3 sequences. The CDR3 spans 17 residues. Germline CDR1 reads LGHDT; CDR2 reads YNNKEL (reference sequence). Study results and caveats: Relative clonotype sharing with others was diminished in IBD patients versus healthy twins, particularly with disease activity.

The source is a human donor with ulcerative colitis or Crohn's disease, or a healthy co-twin of an affected twin (not recorded which). The sequencing sample was made of blood. The V gene is TRBV3-1, the J gene TRBJ2-7; TCRdb's assignment of TRBD1 cannot be checked, as there is no DNA. CDR3: CASSLGRSRGTGYEQYF.